Below are 28 T cell receptor beta chains sequenced from a single sample in a study of blood T cell repertoires in COVID-19. Some clones are missing from TCRdb's copy, which holds only in-frame ones; the method was immunoSEQ multiplex PCR. The sample shows under 300,000 clones, 70% to 90% of them seen only once. The sample was peripheral blood. These receptors were collected from a man between 18 and 29 years old with active or convalescent COVID-19.

The chain employs TRBV10-3 and TRBJ2-5; maybe TRBD1 (5 bases). Looked up from germline, CDR1 is ENHRY and CDR2 is SYGVKD. Trimming shortened V by 7 bases and J by 5 bases, and 23 bases separated the two germline ends. The CDR3 length is 16 residues. As DNA, the CDR3 is TGTGCCATCAACCCCCCTCCAGGACACACCTCGGAGACCCAGTACTTC. Its translation is CAINPPPGHTSETQYF.

This clone was seen a single time. This chain's CDR3 is CASSLRDRSSYEQYF. Written as DNA, the CDR3 is TGTGCCAGCAGCCTACGGGACAGGAGCTCCTACGAGCAGTACTTC. J is TRBJ2-7 and V is TRBV3-1 (or the pseudogene TRBV3-2); 8 bases align to TRBD1. Germline V CDR1 and CDR2: LGHDT, YNNKEL (reference sequence). The V gene end was trimmed by 4 bases and the J gene end by 0 bases; junction bases not matched to a gene: 5. The CDR3 extends over 15 amino acids.

This clone was detected only once. V gene TRBV27 combines with J gene TRBJ1-6, with 7 positions matching TRBD1. J lost 4 bases, V lost 6 bases, and 3 bases had no gene match. Germline assignment: CDR1 MNHEY and CDR2 SMNVEV (reference sequence). The CDR3 runs 14 residues. CDR3 protein: CASRPGQYNSPLHF. The CDR3 DNA follows: TGTGCCAGCAGGCCGGGACAGTATAATTCACCCCTCCACTTT.

This clone appeared a few times. The V call is TRBV11-2, the J call TRBJ1-6, with D possibly being TRBD1 (6 bases). Per the germline V gene, CDR1 is SGHAT and CDR2 is FQNNGV. V gave up 3 bases and J gave up 6 bases, with 12 bases separating them. This CDR3 has 15 residues. CDR3: CASSFSGVGNSPLHF. The CDR3 nucleotides are TGTGCCAGCAGCTTCTCAGGGGTGGGTAATTCACCCCTCCACTTT.

The CDR3 protein is CATSGLAGGSDGYTF. In DNA, the CDR3 is TGTGCCACCAGCGGCCTTGCAGGGGGCTCGGATGGCTACACCTTC. V and J are TRBV15 and TRBJ1-2; 8 bases map to TRBD1. Per the germline V gene, CDR1 is LNHNV and CDR2 is YYDKDF (reference sequence). Trimming cost V 5 bases and J 6 bases; bases outside gene matches: 11. The CDR3 has 15 amino acids.

The chain couples TRBV29-1 to TRBJ1-1, with 10 bases fitting TRBD1. The germline V gene has CDR1 SQVTM and CDR2 ANQGSEA. This CDR3 spans 13 amino acids. Trimming at V came to 4 bases and at J to 4 bases, leaving 3 bases not matched to a gene. DNA for the CDR3: TGCAGCGTTGTGACAGGGGGCGTCACTGAAGCTTTCTTT. It is translated as CSVVTGGVTEAFF.

The J gene is TRBJ1-3, the V gene TRBV7-2; tentative D call: TRBD1 (5 bases). Germline-derived CDR1 and CDR2 are SGHTA and FQGNSA. Trimming took off 2 bases at V and 7 bases at J, with 6 bases between the two ends. This CDR3 spans 12 amino acids. The CDR3 DNA follows: TGTGCCAGCAGCTTAAGGGGTAACACCATATATTTT. This translates into CASSLRGNTIYF.

V gene TRBV30 combines with J gene TRBJ2-7, with D perhaps TRBD1 (6 bases). Germline CDR1 is GTSNPN and CDR2 is SVGIG (reference sequence). The germline V and J ends were trimmed by 1 base and 6 bases, with 10 bases remaining between them. The CDR3 loop spans 12 amino acids. The CDR3 DNA reads as TGTGCCTGGAGTGCAGGGGCCGGCGAGCAGTACTTC. Translation: CAWSAGAGEQYF.

The J gene is TRBJ2-6, the V gene TRBV7-9; 8 bases align to TRBD1. Germline CDR1 and CDR2: SEHNR and FQNEAQ (reference sequence). The V and J ends lost 4 bases and 0 bases, in that order; junction bases with no gene match: 5. The CDR3 length is 17 residues. CDR3 bases: TGTGCCAGCAGCTCCCACAGGGGGAACTCTGGGGCCAACGTCCTGACTTTC. Translating it yields CASSSHRGNSGANVLTF.

This chain joins TRBV30 and TRBJ1-3; a possible D gene is TRBD1 (6 bases). Per germline, CDR1 GTSNPN and CDR2 SVGIG (reference sequence). The V end lost 2 bases, the J end lost 0 bases, and 26 bases lay between the germline ends. The CDR3 extends over 20 amino acids. CDR3 sequence reads: CAWSPADRQSQRLSGNTIYF. The CDR3, as DNA: TGTGCCTGGAGTCCAGCGGACAGACAATCACAAAGGCTCTCTGGAAACACCATATATTTT. The full variable domain, with the rest looked up from reference TRBV30 and TRBJ1-3, is SQTIHQWPATLVQPVGSPLSLECTVEGTSNPNLYWYRQAAGRGLQLLFYSVGIGQISSEVPQNLSASRPQDRQFILSSKKLLLSDSGFYLCAWSPADRQSQRLSGNTIYFGEGSWLTVV.

This chain connects TRBV27 to TRBJ2-7; TRBD1 agrees at 7 bases. The CDR3 has 16 residues. Per germline, CDR1 MNHEY and CDR2 SMNVEV (reference sequence). V lost 7 bases to trimming and J lost 4 bases; unmatched junction nucleotides: 16. In DNA form, the CDR3 reads TGTGCCAGCAAAGAGGCAGGGGGTCTAGGGGGTTACGAGCAGTACTTC. Amino acid sequence: CASKEAGGLGGYEQYF.

The chain carries TRBV6-5 and TRBJ1-3; 8 nucleotides agree with TRBD1. In germline, CDR1 is MNHEY, CDR2 SVGAGI. This CDR3 has 16 residues. V was clipped by 0 bases and J by 2 bases; unmatched bases: 3. This CDR3 is CASSYSETGAGNTIYF. The CDR3 bases are TGTGCCAGCAGTTACTCGGAGACAGGGGCTGGAAACACCATATATTTT.

This sequence joins TRBV6-5 and TRBJ2-7, with 9 bases matching TRBD1. Germline CDR1 and CDR2: MNHEY and SVGAGI. With 6 bases clipped from V and 2 bases from J, the junction kept 8 bases outside the gene matches. The CDR3 consists of 15 residues. CDR3 loop: CASRQDRGSAYEQYF. CDR3 nucleotides: TGTGCCAGCAGACAAGACAGGGGGTCTGCCTACGAGCAGTACTTC.

This clone appeared once. V usage is TRBV2 and J usage is TRBJ1-3; D is unresolved. The CDR3 totals 14 residues. Trimming shortened V by 5 bases and J by 5 bases, and 13 bases separated the two germline ends. CDR1 and CDR2 (germline): SNHLY, FYNNEI. The CDR3 here is CASSPGADRNTIYF. In nucleotides, the CDR3 is TGTGCCAGCAGTCCCGGAGCGGATCGAAACACCATATATTTT.

V and J are TRBV5-4 and TRBJ2-7, with no clear D. Trimming took off 2 bases at V and 3 bases at J, with 3 bases between the two ends. The germline CDR1 and CDR2 sequences are SGHNT and YYREEE (reference sequence). This CDR3 comprises 11 residues. The CDR3 DNA follows: TGTGCCAGCAGCTTTCACTACGAGCAGTACTTC. Protein: CASSFHYEQYF.

The chain recombines TRBV9 with TRBJ2-2; D unresolved. CDR1 SGDLS and CDR2 YYNGEE come from the germline V gene. V was cut by 2 bases and J by 6 bases, with 17 bases left in between. The CDR3 has 16 residues. The CDR3 reads CASSVNPSASAGELFF. The CDR3 nucleotides are TGTGCCAGCAGCGTGAACCCCTCGGCTAGTGCCGGGGAGCTGTTTTTT.

Only one count was recorded for this clone. This chain connects TRBV19 to TRBJ2-2; tentatively, D is TRBD2 (6 bases). Trimming shortened V by 4 bases and J by 5 bases, and 17 bases separated the two germline ends. The germline V gene has CDR1 LNHDA and CDR2 SQIVND (reference sequence). The CDR3 length is 16 residues. The DNA of the CDR3 is TGTGCCAGTAGTAGTAGGAGGGACGGGATGACCGGGGAGCTGTTTTTT. Translated: CASSSRRDGMTGELFF.

The chain recombines TRBV9 with TRBJ1-3, with D perhaps TRBD1 (5 bases). The V gene lost 2 bases and the J gene lost 5 bases, with 14 bases spanning the gap. The CDR3 is 15 amino acids. Germline V gives CDR1 SGDLS, CDR2 YYNGEE. DNA of the CDR3: TGTGCCAGCAGCGTGGAATCGGACAACCGAAACACCATATATTTT. Protein sequence: CASSVESDNRNTIYF. The entire variable domain, with the rest obtained from reference TRBV9 and TRBJ1-3, is as follows: DSGVTQTPKHLITATGQRVTLRCSPRSGDLSVYWYQQSLDQGLQFLIQYYNGEERAKGNILERFSAQQFPDLHSELNLSSLELGDSALYFCASSVESDNRNTIYFGEGSWLTVV.

This clone was observed a handful of times. The CDR3 DNA is TGTGCCAGCAGCTCGAGTATTCAAGAGACCCAGTACTTC. Amino acid sequence: CASSSSIQETQYF. This chain links TRBV7-3 with TRBJ2-5; D remains unclear. The CDR3 covers 13 residues. Per the germline V gene, CDR1 is SGHTA and CDR2 is FQGTGA. Trimming cost V 4 bases and J 2 bases, with 8 bases left between them.

The chain links TRBV29-1 to TRBJ1-1, with no clear D. Germline values: CDR1 SQVTM, CDR2 ANQGSEA. V lost 7 bases, J lost 1 base, and 10 bases lay in between. The CDR3 spans 12 residues. CDR3 nucleotides: TGCAGCGCCACGGGAACGAACACTGAAGCTTTCTTT. Amino acids: CSATGTNTEAFF.

The chain is built from TRBV12-5 and TRBJ1-5; TRBD1 agrees at 9 bases. The CDR3 has 20 residues. Germline CDR1 reads LGHNT; CDR2 reads FRNRAP. The V gene end was trimmed by 2 bases and the J gene end by 4 bases; junction bases not matched to a gene: 18. The CDR3 region is CASGLPPWDREEVSNQPQHF. The CDR3, as DNA: TGTGCTAGTGGTTTGCCACCATGGGACAGGGAAGAGGTCTCTAATCAGCCCCAGCATTTT. Filled out from reference TRBV12-5 and TRBJ1-5, the complete variable domain reads DARVTQTPRHKVTEMGQEVTMRCQPILGHNTVFWYRQTMMQGLELLAYFRNRAPLDDSGMPKDRFSAEMPDATLATLKIQPSEPRDSAVYFCASGLPPWDREEVSNQPQHFGDGTRLSIL.

This rearrangement joins TRBV28 to TRBJ1-1, with TRBD1 as a possible D gene (6 bases). Trimming pared 5 bases from V and 1 base from J, leaving 23 bases between. CDR1 is MDHEN, CDR2 SYDVKM, per germline. The CDR3 sequence is 18 residues long. CDR3 DNA: TGTGCCAGCAGTCCGGGGGGCAATCCGGCGGGGAGGAACACTGAAGCTTTCTTT. Amino acids: CASSPGGNPAGRNTEAFF.

The rearrangement links TRBV19 to TRBJ2-7; the match to TRBD1 covers 8 bases. The CDR3 covers 13 residues. V shed 5 bases and J 2 bases; nucleotides not matched to a gene: 2. The germline CDR1 and CDR2 sequences are LNHDA and SQIVND (reference sequence). The CDR3 DNA is TGTGCCAGTAGTGCACAGGGGGCCTACGAGCAGTACTTC. Its protein is CASSAQGAYEQYF.

The rearrangement joins TRBV29-1 to TRBJ2-5; D is ambiguous. Germline CDR1 is SQVTM and CDR2 is ANQGSEA. The V and J ends lost 4 bases and 9 bases respectively, with 18 bases between them. The CDR3 is 13 amino acids. The CDR3 here is CSVVETDFSSQYF. CDR3 sequence (DNA): TGCAGCGTTGTTGAGACTGACTTTTCGTCCCAGTACTTC.

This chain connects TRBV3-1 (or the pseudogene TRBV3-2) to TRBJ1-1; D is perhaps TRBD1 (5 bases). Germline V gene lookup returns CDR1 LGHDT and CDR2 YNNKEL (reference sequence). The V end lost 6 bases, the J end lost 1 base, and 21 bases lay between the germline ends. This CDR3 has 17 residues. CDR3: CASSRNMGGPPNTEAFF. In nucleotides, the CDR3 is TGTGCCAGCAGTCGAAATATGGGGGGTCCGCCGAACACTGAAGCTTTCTTT.

The V call is TRBV2, the J call TRBJ2-7, with TRBD2 matching over 9 bases. V shed 6 bases, J shed 5 bases, and the junction held 11 bases outside the gene matches. CDR3 length equals 15 residues. CDR1 is SNHLY and CDR2 is FYNNEI in the germline V gene. The CDR3 region has the DNA TGTGCCAGCAGGGATCGGACTAGCGCCCTCAACGAGCAGTACTTC. As protein: CASRDRTSALNEQYF.

The genes are TRBV28 and TRBJ2-1, with 10 nucleotides matching TRBD2. CDR1 MDHEN and CDR2 SYDVKM come from the germline V gene. The V segment lost 6 bases and the J segment 1 base; nucleotides outside the gene matches: 6. The CDR3 is 16 residues long. This chain's CDR3 is CASSYTLAGSYNEQFF. For the CDR3, the DNA is TGTGCCAGCAGCTATACACTAGCGGGATCCTACAATGAGCAGTTCTTC. The whole variable domain, filled in from reference TRBV28 and TRBJ2-1, reads DVKVTQSSRYLVKRTGEKVFLECVQDMDHENMFWYRQDPGLGLRLIYFSYDVKMKEKGDIPEGYSVSREKKERFSLILESASTNQTSMYLCASSYTLAGSYNEQFFGPGTRLTVL.

J is TRBJ1-1 and V is TRBV14; D may be TRBD1 (6 bases). Germline CDR1 and CDR2: SGHDN and FVKESK. The CDR3 has 15 residues. The germline V and J ends were trimmed by 5 bases and 10 bases, with 23 bases remaining between them. The CDR3: CASSTRQDITRGAFF. CDR3 nucleotide sequence: TGTGCCAGCAGCACCAGACAGGATATCACACGGGGAGCTTTCTTT.